This TCR beta chain was sequenced in a study of T cell responses to AZD1222 COVID-19 vaccine. Points from the study as a whole: Nearly half of unique spike-specific TCRs reportedly avoided B.1.351 and B.1.1.7 mutated regions. Clonal diversity was possibly underestimated, and the donors were mostly white British, with more females.

Germline V CDR1 and CDR2: SGHAT, FQDESV (reference sequence). The ends were cut back, 5 bases at V and 5 bases at J, with 12 bases in the middle. This CDR3 region has 13 residues. As for this clone: The antigen remains undetermined.

The repertoire was sequenced with immunoSEQ multiplex PCR; TCRdb's copy has only in-frame clones and lacks some. The table shows about 150,000 clones, with about nine tenths occurring only once. This clonotype was obtained from an adult in good health. Material: peripheral blood, obtained on day 0 of AZD1222 vaccination. The V gene is TRBV11-1, the J gene TRBJ1-2; D is ambiguous. The CDR3 spells CASSAGGGYGYTF. CDR3 bases: TGTGCCAGCAGCGCAGGTGGCGGGTATGGCTACACCTTC.